The clone carrying this T cell receptor beta chain occurred once. As to treatment: roughly 20 received Ad26.COV2.S at low or high dose, single or two shots; 5 received placebo; per-sample allocation not given. The samples date from day 63 after the first vaccine or placebo injection. Assay used: immunoSEQ multiplex PCR; TCRdb lists only in-frame clones, some missing. In the table there are hundreds of thousands of clones, 70% to 90% of which are singletons. Trimming took 0 bases from V and 3 from J, leaving 9 bases between them. This CDR3 has 15 amino acids. The germline V gene encodes CDR1 LNHDA and CDR2 SQIVND (reference sequence). The data were taken from a study of Ad26.COV2.S vaccination and SARS-CoV-2 variants. For the study at large: This donor came from the COV1001 trial of Ad26.COV2.S.

The chain has TRBV19 and TRBJ1-5, with TRBD1 as a possible D gene (6 bases). The source of this sequence is a person between 18 and 59 years old who received the Ad26.COV2.S COVID-19 vaccine or a placebo. Here the sequenced sample was peripheral blood, taken in a trial of Ad26.COV2.S vaccine versus placebo. CDR3 region: CASSIEEGVNQPQHF. CDR3 DNA: TGTGCCAGTAGTATAGAAGAGGGGGTCAATCAGCCCCAGCATTTT.